This TCR beta chain was identified in a study of cytomegalovirus exposure and HLA in healthy donors. Despite likely unrecorded immune exposures, the donors were nominally healthy at the time of sampling. Overall study findings and caveats: Earlier analysis found most TCR beta V segments productive about 87% or about 30% of the time.

Regarding this clone: No antigen is known for it.

PCR used 60 Vbeta primers and 13 Jbeta primers. Libraries were prepared by immunoSEQ multiplex PCR; TCRdb keeps only in-frame clonotypes and omits some of them. Of some 180,000 clones in the sample, around 75% are singletons; the top ten hold roughly 3%. CDR1 and CDR2 (germline): LGHNT, FRNRAP. The junction had 7 bases not matched to a gene; V was cut back by 3 bases and J by 1 base. The CDR3 spans 16 residues. The rearrangement joins TRBV12-5 to TRBJ2-7; 9 nucleotides line up with TRBD1. Sequencing was done on a sample of PBMCs. The TCR originated in a female donor in good health and CMV-seronegative. CDR3 region: CASGLFTGGPSYEQYF. The CDR3 DNA reads TGTGCTAGTGGTTTATTTACAGGGGGCCCATCCTACGAGCAGTACTTC.